One sample yielded the 21 T cell receptor beta chains listed below, sequenced in a study of T cell responses to AZD1222 COVID-19 vaccine. Repertoires were generated with immunoSEQ multiplex PCR, while TCRdb's copy carries only in-frame clones and drops some. This table holds roughly 150,000 clones, 70% to 90% found once. The input for sequencing was peripheral blood, taken on day 0 of AZD1222 vaccination. The receptor source for this set is an adult in good health.

The chain links TRBV6-5 to TRBJ2-7; D ambiguous. CDR1 is MNHEY, CDR2 SVGAGI, per germline. This CDR3 comprises 13 residues. V shed 9 bases and J shed 0 bases, with 12 bases lying between them. CDR3 residues: CARSQGPSYEQYF. The CDR3 region has the DNA TGTGCCAGGTCCCAAGGGCCCTCCTACGAGCAGTACTTC.

The rearrangement joins TRBV4-2 to TRBJ1-2; TRBD1 agrees at 7 bases. Germline lookup yields CDR1 LGHNA and CDR2 YNFKEQ. The CDR3 is 15 amino acids. Losses at the gene ends were 1 base for V and 1 base for J; bases not matched to a gene: 3. CDR3 DNA sequence: TGTGCCAGCAGCCAAGGGGGACAGAGTAACTATGGCTACACCTTC. Its translation: CASSQGGQSNYGYTF.

The chain links TRBV5-1 to TRBJ2-7; TRBD1 might be the D (6 bases). The CDR3 runs 12 residues. The germline V gene has CDR1 SGHRS and CDR2 YFSETQ. With 4 bases removed from V and 4 bases from J, the gap between germline ends came to 9 bases. CDR3 DNA: TGCGCCAGCAGCCAGACAGGTTACGAGCAGTACTTC. This gives the protein CASSQTGYEQYF. The entire variable domain, with the rest obtained from reference TRBV5-1 and TRBJ2-7, is as follows: KAGVTQTPRYLIKTRGQQVTLSCSPISGHRSVSWYQQTPGQGLQFLFEYFSETQRNKGNFPGRFSGRQFSNSRSEMNVSTLELGDSALYLCASSQTGYEQYFGPGTRLTVT.

The rearrangement uses TRBV7-8 and TRBJ2-7; perhaps TRBD2 as D (7 bases). V lost 4 bases and J 6 bases, leaving 19 bases between the germline ends. The CDR3 contains 15 residues. CDR1 is SGHVS, CDR2 FQNEAQ, per germline. CDR3 DNA: TGTGCCAGCAGCTCTCAACGGGGGGCGCGACTCGAGCAGTACTTC. Its translation is CASSSQRGARLEQYF.

The chain recombines TRBV18 with TRBJ1-1; 12 nucleotides line up with TRBD1. This CDR3 has 15 residues. Trimming removed 3 bases from V and 7 bases from J; junction bases left unmatched: 6. Germline assignment: CDR1 KGHSH and CDR2 LQKENI. CDR3 amino acids: CASSPPGQGANEAFF. Written as DNA, the CDR3 is TGTGCCAGCTCACCCCCGGGACAGGGGGCCAATGAAGCTTTCTTT. The full variable domain, its missing parts supplied by reference TRBV18 and TRBJ1-1, is NAGVMQNPRHLVRRRGQEARLRCSPMKGHSHVYWYRQLPEEGLKFMVYLQKENIIDESGMPKERFSAEFPKEGPSILRIQQVVRGDSAAYFCASSPPGQGANEAFFGQGTRLTVV.

The rearrangement links TRBV7-8 to TRBJ1-1; TRBD1 agrees at 7 bases. In germline, CDR1 is SGHVS, CDR2 FQNEAQ. This CDR3 has 13 residues. Trimming took 5 bases from V and 3 from J; bases not matched to a gene: 3. The CDR3 is CASSEQGYTEAFF. The DNA for the CDR3 is TGTGCCAGCAGCGAACAGGGGTACACTGAAGCTTTCTTT.

The rearrangement links TRBV2 to TRBJ2-7, with a tentative D call TRBD1 (6 bases). The V gene's germline CDR1 is SNHLY and CDR2 FYNNEI. The CDR3 has 12 residues. V was shortened by 7 bases and J by 3 bases, with 10 bases between the two germline ends. CDR3 loop: CASIGGHYEQYF. The CDR3 bases are TGTGCCAGCATTGGGGGCCACTACGAGCAGTACTTC. Supplemented by reference TRBV2 and TRBJ2-7, the full variable domain reads EPEVTQTPSHQVTQMGQEVILRCVPISNHLYFYWYRQILGQKVEFLVSFYNNEISEKSEIFDDQFSVERPDGSNFTLKIRSTKLEDSAMYFCASIGGHYEQYFGPGTRLTVT.

The chain combines TRBV6-5 with TRBJ2-5; D may be TRBD2 (5 bases). Germline V gives CDR1 MNHEY, CDR2 SVGAGI. The CDR3 contains 14 residues. The ends were cut back, 0 bases at V and 5 bases at J, with 10 bases in the middle. CDR3 bases: TGTGCCAGCAGTTACTCGCCTAGCACGGAGACCCAGTACTTC. Protein: CASSYSPSTETQYF.

The CDR3 is CASSLAMASGGTDTQYF. The CDR3 DNA reads TGCGCCAGCAGCTTGGCCATGGCTAGCGGGGGCACAGATACGCAGTATTTT. The rearrangement uses TRBV5-1 and TRBJ2-3; 9 bases agree with TRBD2. Germline V gene data show CDR1 as SGHRS and CDR2 as YFSETQ. V lost 0 bases to trimming and J lost 1 base; unmatched junction nucleotides: 6. The length of the CDR3 is 17 residues.

The chain employs TRBV20-1 and TRBJ2-7; D is unclear. This CDR3 contains 14 residues. Germline-derived CDR1 and CDR2 are DFQATT and SNEGSKA (reference sequence). Trimming pared 3 bases from V and 0 bases from J, leaving 12 bases between. CDR3 nucleotide sequence: TGCAGTGCTAGTGTGGGCACGGGCTCCTACGAGCAGTACTTC. It specifies CSASVGTGSYEQYF.

The chain is built from TRBV6-6 and TRBJ1-1; D is unclear. Germline CDR1 and CDR2: MNHNY and SVGAGI (reference sequence). Deletions cut 8 bases from V and 1 base from J, with 20 bases between. The CDR3 spans 16 residues. The CDR3 region has the DNA TGTGCCAGCGAAGGGTTCCGTCGAGAGGGGAACACTGAAGCTTTCTTT. Amino acids: CASEGFRREGNTEAFF.

The chain uses TRBV6-5 and TRBJ2-7; 7 positions agree with TRBD1. Germline V lookup: CDR1 MNHEY, CDR2 SVGAGI. V shed 8 bases and J 0 bases; nucleotides not matched to a gene: 4. The CDR3 sequence is 13 residues long. The CDR3 sequence is CASRRDSSYEQYF. The CDR3 bases are TGTGCCAGCCGCCGGGACAGCTCCTACGAGCAGTACTTC.

The rearrangement uses TRBV9 and TRBJ1-2, with 7 nucleotides matching TRBD1. V lost 6 bases to trimming and J lost 4 bases; unmatched junction nucleotides: 3. The CDR3 runs to 12 residues. Germline V gives CDR1 SGDLS, CDR2 YYNGEE. As DNA, the CDR3 is TGTGCCAGCAAGGGGGCCTTCTATGGCTACACCTTC. It codes for CASKGAFYGYTF.

This chain connects TRBV7-2 to TRBJ1-2; D is possibly TRBD1 (5 bases). V dropped 5 bases and J dropped 7 bases, with 17 bases sitting between them. This CDR3 has 14 amino acids. Germline V lookup: CDR1 SGHTA, CDR2 FQGNSA. The CDR3 loop reads CASSPQWGSTGYTF. CDR3 coding DNA: TGTGCCAGCAGCCCCCAGTGGGGCTCCACTGGCTACACCTTC.

V gene TRBV2 combines with J gene TRBJ1-1, with D perhaps matching TRBD1 (6 bases). Germline loops: CDR1 SNHLY, CDR2 FYNNEI. This CDR3 region has 14 residues. The ends were cut back, 4 bases at V and 11 bases at J, with 20 bases in the middle. As DNA, the CDR3 is TGTGCCAGCAGTGGGGGGGCAGGGGTATCAACGGCTTTCTTT. The encoded protein is CASSGGAGVSTAFF. Filled out from reference TRBV2 and TRBJ1-1, the complete variable domain reads EPEVTQTPSHQVTQMGQEVILRCVPISNHLYFYWYRQILGQKVEFLVSFYNNEISEKSEIFDDQFSVERPDGSNFTLKIRSTKLEDSAMYFCASSGGAGVSTAFFGQGTRLTVV.

This rearrangement joins TRBV5-1 to TRBJ1-4; D is unresolved. Germline CDR1 SGHRS, CDR2 YFSETQ. The CDR3 has 15 amino acids. V dropped 1 base and J dropped 7 bases, with 14 bases sitting between them. Here the CDR3 reads CASSLSGWGSEKLFF. CDR3 sequence (DNA): TGCGCCAGCAGCTTGTCGGGGTGGGGTTCTGAAAAACTGTTTTTT.

This chain joins TRBV29-1 and TRBJ1-1; D is possibly TRBD1 (5 bases). The CDR3 is 13 amino acids. Trimming left V 4 bases short and J 5 bases short, with 14 bases between. The germline V gene encodes CDR1 SQVTM and CDR2 ANQGSEA. Here the CDR3 reads CSVARGGDTEAFF. CDR3 nucleotides: TGCAGCGTTGCACGAGGAGGGGATACTGAAGCTTTCTTT.

J is TRBJ2-6 and V is TRBV6-5; D is ambiguous. V dropped 7 bases and J dropped 1 base, with 11 bases sitting between them. The CDR3 loop spans 15 amino acids. Germline V gene data show CDR1 as MNHEY and CDR2 as SVGAGI. The CDR3 DNA reads as TGTGCCAGCACCCTTGGGGAATCTGGGGCCAACGTCCTGACTTTC. This gives the protein CASTLGESGANVLTF.

This chain links TRBV11-3 with TRBJ1-3; the D gene is possibly TRBD1 (5 bases). Germline V gene sequence: CDR1 SGHNT, CDR2 YENEEA. This CDR3 contains 14 residues. Trimming pared 3 bases from V and 0 bases from J, leaving 6 bases between. CDR3 DNA sequence: TGTGCCAGCAGCTTCACAGGCTCTGGAAACACCATATATTTT. Protein product: CASSFTGSGNTIYF. Using reference TRBV11-3 and TRBJ1-3 for the parts outside the CDR3, the full variable domain is EAGVVQSPRYKIIEKKQPVAFWCNPISGHNTLYWYLQNLGQGPELLIRYENEEAVDDSQLPKDRFSAERLKGVDSTLKIQPAELGDSAVYLCASSFTGSGNTIYFGEGSWLTVV.

This CDR3 is CATRSGLEEGDTQYF. The CDR3 DNA is TGTGCCACGAGATCGGGACTGGAAGAAGGAGATACGCAGTATTTT. The chain employs TRBV24-1 and TRBJ2-3, with a tentative D call TRBD2 (6 bases). The CDR3 length is 15 residues. Germline values: CDR1 KGHDR, CDR2 SFDVKD. V shed 10 bases and J shed 5 bases, with 21 bases lying between them.

This clone was counted a few times. The genes are TRBV2 and TRBJ1-4; tentatively, D is TRBD1 (5 bases). V lost 6 bases and J lost 1, with 12 bases in between. Germline CDR1 reads SNHLY; CDR2 reads FYNNEI. The CDR3 consists of 15 residues. CDR3 DNA sequence: TGTGCCAGCAGATTCCGGGACGTAACTAATGAAAAACTGTTTTTT. This codes for CASRFRDVTNEKLFF. Full variable domain (outside the CDR3, taken from reference TRBV2 and TRBJ1-4): EPEVTQTPSHQVTQMGQEVILRCVPISNHLYFYWYRQILGQKVEFLVSFYNNEISEKSEIFDDQFSVERPDGSNFTLKIRSTKLEDSAMYFCASRFRDVTNEKLFFGSGTQLSVL.